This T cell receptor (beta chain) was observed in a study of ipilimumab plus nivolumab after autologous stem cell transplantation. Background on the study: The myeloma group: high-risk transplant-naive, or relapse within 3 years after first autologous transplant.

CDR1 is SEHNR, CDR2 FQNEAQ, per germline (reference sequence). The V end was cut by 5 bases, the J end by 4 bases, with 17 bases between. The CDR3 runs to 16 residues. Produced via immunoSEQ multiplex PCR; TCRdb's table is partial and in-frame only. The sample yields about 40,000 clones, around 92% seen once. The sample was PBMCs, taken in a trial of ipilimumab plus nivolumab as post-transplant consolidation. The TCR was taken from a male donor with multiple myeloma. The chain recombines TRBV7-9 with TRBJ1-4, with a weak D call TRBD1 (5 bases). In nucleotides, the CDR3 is TGTGCCAGCAGCCGACCCACTGGGGGGATTAATGAAAAACTGTTTTTT. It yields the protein CASSRPTGGINEKLFF.